These 10 T cell receptor beta chains came from one sample sequenced in a study of blood T cell repertoires in COVID-19. Generated by immunoSEQ multiplex PCR, the TCRdb table keeps only in-frame clones and is missing some. This sample has fewer than 250,000 clones, with around four fifths found just once. The material sequenced was peripheral blood. These receptors came from a man under 40 with active or convalescent COVID-19.

V and J are TRBV19 and TRBJ1-2; 11 bases are a match to TRBD1. The V and J ends lost 5 bases and 5 bases, in that order; junction bases with no gene match: 13. This CDR3 is 17 amino acids long. Germline V lookup: CDR1 LNHDA, CDR2 SQIVND (reference sequence). The CDR3 DNA follows: TGTGCCAGTAGTGTTCTATATGCCGGGACAGGGGGATATGGCTACACCTTC. Translation: CASSVLYAGTGGYGYTF.

The chain is built from TRBV5-4 and TRBJ2-3; 7 bases align to TRBD2. This CDR3 comprises 15 residues. Per germline, CDR1 SGHNT and CDR2 YYREEE (reference sequence). After removal of 4 bases from V and 2 bases from J, the junction contained 7 bases not matched to a gene. The CDR3 loop is CASSPTSDPTDTQYF. DNA of the CDR3: TGTGCCAGCAGCCCTACTAGCGACCCCACAGATACGCAGTATTTT.

The chain couples TRBV7-2 to TRBJ2-2; D is ambiguous. Germline V CDR1 and CDR2: SGHTA, FQGNSA. The V end lost 0 bases, the J end lost 4 bases, and 12 bases lay between the germline ends. The CDR3 has 16 residues. The CDR3 reads CASSLALSAGTGELFF. CDR3 DNA: TGTGCCAGCAGCTTAGCCCTTTCTGCCGGCACCGGGGAGCTGTTTTTT. Full variable domain (remainder filled in from reference TRBV7-2 and TRBJ2-2): GAGVSQSPSNKVTEKGKDVELRCDPISGHTALYWYRQSLGQGLEFLIYFQGNSAPDKSGLPSDRFSAERTGGSVSTLTIQRTQQEDSAVYLCASSLALSAGTGELFFGEGSRLTVL.

CDR3 in amino acids: CASSGWEITQYF. CDR3 coding DNA: TGTGCCAGCAGCGGCTGGGAGATTACGCAGTATTTT. The chain has TRBV12-3 or TRBV12-4 and TRBJ2-3; the D gene is possibly TRBD2 (5 bases). Trimming took 6 bases from V and 8 from J, leaving 12 bases between them. The CDR3 runs 12 residues.

The chain joins TRBV3-1 (or the pseudogene TRBV3-2) to TRBJ2-5; TRBD1 is a possible D gene (6 bases). Germline lookup yields CDR1 LGHDT and CDR2 YNNKEL (reference sequence). This CDR3 spans 14 amino acids. V was pared by 6 bases and J by 5 bases, with 16 bases between. CDR3: CASSPRPRGETQYF. The DNA for the CDR3 is TGTGCCAGCAGTCCCCGCCCAAGGGGGGAGACCCAGTACTTC.

This clone was seen just once. The chain has TRBV6-1 and TRBJ1-6; 9 bases map to TRBD1. The CDR3 is 15 amino acids. V trimming: 2 bases; J trimming: 10 bases; junction bases outside the gene matches: 6. Germline V gene sequence: CDR1 MNHNS, CDR2 SASEGT. The CDR3 reads CASSERQGVASPLHF. The CDR3 DNA reads as TGTGCCAGCAGTGAAAGACAGGGGGTGGCATCACCCCTCCACTTT.

V gene TRBV7-2 combines with J gene TRBJ2-7; weak D call: TRBD1 (5 bases). This CDR3 region has 14 residues. Germline V gene data show CDR1 as SGHTA and CDR2 as FQGNSA. V dropped 2 bases and J dropped 3 bases, with 11 bases sitting between them. CDR3 sequence: CASSLRGGSYEQYF. The CDR3 DNA reads TGTGCCAGCAGCTTAAGGGGTGGAAGCTACGAGCAGTACTTC.

This rearrangement joins TRBV30 to TRBJ1-2; 7 nucleotides agree with TRBD1. J was trimmed by 8 bases and V by 4 bases; bases with no gene match: 16. Germline V gives CDR1 GTSNPN, CDR2 SVGIG (reference sequence). The CDR3 sequence is 15 residues long. CDR3 sequence (DNA): TGTGCCTGGAACAACAGGGGACAACAAACGCAAGGCTACACCTTC. Residues: CAWNNRGQQTQGYTF.

V is TRBV6-2 or TRBV6-3 and J is TRBJ2-1; D is undetermined. The V end was cut by 5 bases, the J end by 6 bases, with 5 bases between. The CDR3 totals 11 residues. Per germline, CDR1 MNHEY and CDR2 SVGEGT. CDR3 bases: TGTGCCAGCAGTGATAGCAATGAGCAGTTCTTC. Translated: CASSDSNEQFF.

CDR3 coding DNA: TGTGCCAGCAGCCCATCGGGAGGGGATGAGACCCAGTACTTC. Translating it yields CASSPSGGDETQYF. The V and J genes are TRBV28 and TRBJ2-5; 8 positions match TRBD2. The V and J ends lost 6 bases and 5 bases, in that order; junction bases with no gene match: 8. Germline V gene data show CDR1 as MDHEN and CDR2 as SYDVKM. The CDR3 is made up of 14 amino acids.